A single sample is the source of the 3 T cell receptor beta chains below, sequenced in a study of T cells after yellow fever vaccination. From the 5' RACE reads, TCRdb called clonotypes with MiXCR, one entry per CDR3 protein. This sample has more than 300,000 distinct CDR3 sequences, with about 10% found just once. Sequencing used CD4+ T cells sorted from PBMCs, obtained 45 days after the yellow fever booster vaccination. The receptors were gathered from a man aged 18 to 29 who received the YFV17D yellow fever vaccine.

The chain employs TRBV7-2 and TRBJ2-1, with TRBD2 matching over 11 bases. The CDR3 totals 19 residues. After removal of 1 base from V and 0 bases from J, the junction contained 8 bases not matched to a gene. Per germline, CDR1 SGHTA and CDR2 FQGNSA. CDR3 in amino acids: CASSLVALAGGPSYNEQFF. CDR3 in DNA: TGTGCCAGCAGCTTAGTAGCCCTAGCGGGGGGACCCTCCTACAATGAGCAGTTCTTC.

This sequence joins TRBV29-1 and TRBJ2-7, with D uncertain. Germline CDR1 reads SQVTM; CDR2 reads ANQGSEA. There are 12 residues in the CDR3. The V end was cut by 5 bases, the J end by 2 bases, with 10 bases between. CDR3 DNA: TGCAGCGTTTCCTCCAGTACCTACGAGCAGTACTTC. Amino acids: CSVSSSTYEQYF.

This clonotype was counted only a few times. The genes are TRBV5-6 and TRBJ2-7; D gene uncertain. The CDR3 loop spans 14 amino acids. Germline CDR1 is SGHDT and CDR2 is YYEEEE. V dropped 1 base and J dropped 7 bases, with 15 bases sitting between them. CDR3 residues: CASSLRQETLEQYV. The CDR3, as DNA: TGTGCCAGCAGCTTGAGGCAGGAGACGTTGGAGCAGTACGTC.